This T cell receptor beta chain was sequenced for a study of blood T cell repertoires in COVID-19. Study-wide background: From T cells, B-cell-depleted T cells, or PBMCs came the material, which was cDNA or gDNA.

As originally analysed: Nucleated cell counts were estimated from reference gene primer amplification. This table comes from immunoSEQ multiplex PCR, and its TCRdb copy is limited to in-frame clones, with some not included. V and J calls and clone size follow that table, whereas D and trimming were derived from the DNA. Found here are hundreds of thousands of clones, 85% to 90% of them singletons; the top ten hold 2% to 3%. The ends lost 4 bases at V and 10 bases at J; junction bases unmatched: 4. The CDR3 has 12 amino acids. Germline V gene lookup returns CDR1 SNHLY and CDR2 FYNNEI. A single count supports this clone.

The sequence came from a young woman who had recovered from COVID-19. The sequencing sample was made of PBMCs or T cells enriched from blood (not recorded which). This chain connects TRBV2 to TRBJ1-2; TRBD1 matches at 9 bases. In nucleotides, the CDR3 is TGTGCCAGCAGTGGGGACAGGGTACACTACACCTTC. Translated, it gives CASSGDRVHYTF. The full variable domain, in which reference TRBV2 and TRBJ1-2 provide the parts outside the CDR3, is EPEVTQTPSHQVTQMGQEVILRCVPISNHLYFYWYRQILGQKVEFLVSFYNNEISEKSEIFDDQFSVERPDGSNFTLKIRSTKLEDSAMYFCASSGDRVHYTFGSGTRLTVV.